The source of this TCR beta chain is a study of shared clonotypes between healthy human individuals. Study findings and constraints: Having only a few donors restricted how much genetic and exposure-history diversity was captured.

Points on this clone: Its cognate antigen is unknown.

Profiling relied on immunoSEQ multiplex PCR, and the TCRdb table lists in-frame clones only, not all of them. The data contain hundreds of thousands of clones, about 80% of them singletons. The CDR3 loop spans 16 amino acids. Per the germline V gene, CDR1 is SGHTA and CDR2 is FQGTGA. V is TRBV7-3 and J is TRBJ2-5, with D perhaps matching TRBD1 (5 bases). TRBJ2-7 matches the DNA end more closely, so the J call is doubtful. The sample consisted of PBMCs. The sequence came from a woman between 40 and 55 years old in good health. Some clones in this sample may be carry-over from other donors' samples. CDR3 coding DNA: TGTGCCAGCAGCTTCCCGCAGCAGGGAATGACCTACGAGCAGTACTTC. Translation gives CASSFPQQGMTYEQYF.